The clone carrying this T cell receptor (beta chain) has a count of ten or more. These data are taken from a study of T-cell reconstitution after alpha-beta-depleted transplantation in children. With 2 bases removed from V and 1 base from J, the gap between germline ends came to 7 bases. Germline V gives CDR1 SGHRS, CDR2 YFSETQ. The CDR3 has 14 amino acids. Unique molecular identifiers were built into the TCRbeta library. TCRdb passed the PCR reads through MiXCR, listing each CDR3 protein once. This sample has 420,000 or so distinct CDR3 sequences, with 9.5% to 13% found just once. This specimen consisted of PBMCs from the stem cell graft donor, obtained from the stem cell graft. The TCR originated in a human donor who donated a stem cell graft to a child with acute myeloid leukemia. This rearrangement joins TRBV5-1 to TRBJ1-3, with D uncertain. Here the CDR3 reads CASSLQGSGNTIYF. CDR3 DNA sequence: TGCGCCAGCAGCTTACAAGGTTCTGGAAACACCATATATTTT.